The rows below give T cell receptor beta chains drawn from one sample of a study of T cell responses to AZD1222 COVID-19 vaccine. Here immunoSEQ multiplex PCR was the method, and the copy in TCRdb shows in-frame clones only, minus some. Of about 130,000 clones listed, 70% to 90% are singletons. The sample consisted of peripheral blood, taken 28 days after the second dose of the MenACWY control vaccine. The origin of the receptors is an adult who received the MenACWY meningococcal vaccine as a control. Both conserved end residues are part of each CDR3. A D gene is named only where the DNA matches it firmly. Clone size is shown for a subset of rows, as once, few, many or a class of expanded clone.

>-|TRBV4-2|16|TRBD1|TRBJ1-3
CASSRDSTNSGNTIYF
TGTGCCAGCAGCCGGGACAGTACCAACTCTGGAAACACCATATATTTT
>-|TRBV5-1|15|TRBD2|TRBJ2-5
CASSPVLAGQETQYF
TGCGCCAGCAGTCCTGTACTAGCGGGTCAAGAGACCCAGTACTTC
>-|TRBV6-5|14|-|TRBJ1-3
CASSWTVSGNTIYF
TGTGCCAGCAGCTGGACAGTCTCTGGAAACACCATATATTTT
>-|TRBV4-2|16|TRBD1|TRBJ2-1
CASSQDLRQGYNEQFF
TGTGCCAGCAGCCAAGATCTAAGACAGGGCTACAATGAGCAGTTCTTC
>-|TRBV3-1/TRBV3-2|14|-|TRBJ2-3
CASSQAQGPDTQYF
TGTGCCAGCAGCCAAGCACAGGGCCCAGATACGCAGTATTTT
>-|TRBV4-3|16|-|TRBJ2-2
CASSQEPTSVPGELFF
TGCGCCAGCAGCCAAGAGCCCACCAGCGTACCCGGGGAGCTGTTTTTT
>-|TRBV12-5|18|-|TRBJ2-1
CASGLVPDGKSSYNEQFF
TGTGCTAGTGGTTTGGTACCGGACGGGAAGAGCTCCTACAATGAGCAGTTCTTC
>-|TRBV5-1|14|TRBD1|TRBJ1-2
CASSLGRGQYGYTF
TGCGCCAGCAGCTTAGGCAGGGGGCAATATGGCTACACCTTC
>-|TRBV6-4|12|-|TRBJ1-2
CASRDPGYGYTF
TGTGCCAGCAGAGACCCAGGGTATGGCTACACCTTC
>-|TRBV6-5|14|TRBD1|TRBJ1-5
CASSKGQGYQPQHF
TGTGCCAGCAGTAAGGGACAGGGGTATCAGCCCCAGCATTTT
>-|TRBV30|13|TRBD2|TRBJ2-3
CAWSRDYTDTQYF
TGTGCCTGGAGTCGGGACTACACAGATACGCAGTATTTT
>-|TRBV6-5|14|TRBD1|TRBJ1-1
CASSLTGGYTEAFF
TGTGCCAGCAGCCTCACAGGGGGGTACACTGAAGCTTTCTTT
>once|TRBV15|13|-|TRBJ1-3
CATSREVRNTIYF
TGTGCCACCAGCAGAGAGGTCCGAAACACCATATATTTT
>few|TRBV2|18|TRBD2|TRBJ2-1
CASARFSGRAGAYNEQFF
TGTGCCAGCGCCCGGTTTAGCGGGAGGGCCGGGGCCTACAATGAGCAGTTCTTC
>-|TRBV7-2|14|-|TRBJ1-4
CASSLGWRGEKLFF
TGTGCCAGCAGCTTAGGATGGAGGGGTGAAAAACTGTTTTTT
>-|TRBV2|13|TRBD2|TRBJ2-7
CASGWTSGGEQYF
TGTGCCAGCGGCTGGACTAGCGGGGGCGAGCAGTACTTC
>-|TRBV14|16|TRBD1|TRBJ2-7
CASSPRQGARSYEQYF
TGTGCCAGCAGCCCTAGACAGGGGGCGAGATCCTACGAGCAGTACTTC
>-|TRBV4-1|14|-|TRBJ1-1
CASSQGTGGKKAFF
TGCGCCAGCAGCCAAGGTACGGGCGGCAAAAAAGCTTTCTTT
>-|TRBV19|15|-|TRBJ1-6
CASSIAGGADSPLHF
TGTGCCAGTAGTATAGCCGGGGGAGCGGATTCACCCCTCCACTTT
>many|TRBV20-1|11|TRBD2|TRBJ2-1
CSAASGTRTFF
TGCAGTGCTGCCTCCGGGACTAGGACTTTCTTC
>-|TRBV3-1/TRBV3-2|13|-|TRBJ2-3
CASSGDFQITQYF
TGTGCCAGCAGCGGGGACTTTCAGATAACGCAGTATTTT
>-|TRBV6-5|13|-|TRBJ1-6
CAGQEGGNSPLHF
TGTGCCGGTCAGGAGGGGGGCAATTCACCCCTCCACTTT
>-|TRBV19|14|TRBD1|TRBJ1-1
CASRPGQKNTEAFF
TGTGCCAGTAGACCGGGACAGAAGAACACTGAAGCTTTCTTT
>once|TRBV19|12|-|TRBJ2-1
CASSYTVGEQFF
TGTGCCAGTAGTTATACGGTCGGTGAGCAGTTCTTC
>-|TRBV9|15|-|TRBJ1-2
CASSVADYGVYGYTF
TGTGCCAGCAGCGTAGCTGATTATGGAGTTTATGGCTACACCTTC
>-|TRBV21-1|19|-|TRBJ2-7
CASSKKTDMGGGSSYEQYF
TGTGCCAGCAGCAAAAAGACGGATATGGGGGGAGGGAGCTCCTACGAGCAGTACTTC
>-|TRBV11-3|15|-|TRBJ1-3
CASSPRTSSGNTIYF
TGTGCCAGCAGCCCGAGGACGTCCTCTGGAAACACCATATATTTT
>-|TRBV10-3|16|-|TRBJ2-7
CAISGRGTSATYEQYF
TGTGCCATCAGTGGAAGAGGGACTTCTGCTACCTACGAGCAGTACTTC
>-|TRBV5-5|16|TRBD2|TRBJ2-7
CASAGVPGAALDEQYF
TGTGCCAGCGCGGGAGTTCCTGGCGCCGCTCTAGACGAGCAGTACTTC
>-|TRBV19|14|-|TRBJ2-3
CASSIYYPTDTQYF
TGTGCCAGTAGTATCTACTACCCCACAGATACGCAGTATTTT
>few|TRBV7-2|15|-|TRBJ2-1
CASSLGQVEYNEQFF
TGTGCCAGCAGCTTAGGACAGGTCGAGTACAATGAGCAGTTCTTC
>-|TRBV6-5|15|TRBD1|TRBJ1-5
CASSRDREGPQPQHF
TGTGCCAGCAGTCGGGACAGGGAGGGGCCTCAGCCCCAGCATTTT
>-|TRBV18|15|-|TRBJ1-2
CASSLLQENLYGYTF
TGTGCCAGCTCACTACTACAGGAGAATCTCTATGGCTACACCTTC
>few|TRBV6-2/TRBV6-3|12|-|TRBJ1-2
CASSPRVSGYTF
TGTGCCAGCAGTCCGCGGGTAAGCGGCTACACCTTC
>-|TRBV9|15|-|TRBJ2-1
CASSVGPADIDEQFF
TGTGCCAGCAGCGTGGGCCCAGCAGACATCGATGAGCAGTTCTTC
>-|TRBV5-4|14|-|TRBJ1-4
CASSLGATNEKLFF
TGTGCCAGCAGCTTAGGAGCAACTAATGAAAAACTGTTTTTT
>-|TRBV5-4|12|-|TRBJ1-2
CASSLVGVGYTF
TGTGCCAGCAGCTTGGTCGGGGTGGGCTACACCTTC
>-|TRBV5-1|12|-|TRBJ2-7
CASSPRAHEQYF
TGCGCCAGCAGCCCGCGAGCCCACGAGCAGTACTTC
>-|TRBV9|14|-|TRBJ1-4
CASSVGAGMEKLFF
TGTGCCAGCAGCGTAGGGGCAGGGATGGAAAAACTGTTTTTT
>once|TRBV12-3/TRBV12-4|13|TRBD1|TRBJ2-2
CASRYRGTGELFF
TGTGCCAGCAGATACAGGGGCACCGGGGAGCTGTTTTTT
>-|TRBV5-1|14|-|TRBJ2-1
CASRQTRNGGEQFF
TGCGCCAGCAGACAAACCAGGAACGGGGGTGAGCAGTTCTTC
>-|TRBV28|15|-|TRBJ1-5
CASSFTGASNQPQHF
TGTGCCAGCAGTTTCACCGGGGCTAGCAATCAGCCCCAGCATTTT
>once|TRBV7-2|13|-|TRBJ2-5
CASSLGLEKTQYF
TGTGCCAGCAGCTTAGGGCTGGAGAAGACCCAGTACTTC
>-|TRBV29-1|15|-|TRBJ1-1
CSVDLGRGAFTEAFF
TGCAGCGTTGACCTCGGTCGAGGGGCCTTCACTGAAGCTTTCTTT
>few|TRBV7-2|14|TRBD1|TRBJ1-5
CASSWGQGRQPQHF
TGTGCCAGCAGCTGGGGACAGGGGAGGCAGCCCCAGCATTTT
>-|TRBV19|16|TRBD1|TRBJ2-1
CASSIGVGQAYNEQFF
TGTGCCAGTAGTATAGGAGTAGGACAGGCCTACAATGAGCAGTTCTTC
>-|TRBV28|15|-|TRBJ2-2
CASSVQGTNTGELFF
TGTGCCAGCAGTGTACAGGGAACCAACACCGGGGAGCTGTTTTTT
>-|TRBV28|16|-|TRBJ2-2
CASTASGVANTGELFF
TGTGCCAGCACCGCGAGTGGGGTCGCGAACACCGGGGAGCTGTTTTTT
>-|TRBV2|15|TRBD2|TRBJ2-2
CASSNPGGVTGELFF
TGTGCCAGCAGTAATCCGGGAGGGGTCACCGGGGAGCTGTTTTTT
>-|TRBV18|14|-|TRBJ2-3
CASSPFYRADTQYF
TGTGCCAGCTCACCATTCTACAGGGCAGATACGCAGTATTTT
>-|TRBV11-1|15|-|TRBJ2-1
CASSLIEGVSNEQFF
TGTGCCAGCAGCTTAATCGAAGGGGTGTCCAATGAGCAGTTCTTC
>once|TRBV5-1|15|-|TRBJ1-2
CASSRLRAGEHGYTF
TGCGCCAGCAGCCGGCTCAGGGCAGGGGAGCATGGCTACACCTTC
>-|TRBV5-1|15|TRBD1|TRBJ2-7
CASSSSTGRSYEQYF
TGCGCCAGCAGCTCTTCGACAGGGCGCTCCTACGAGCAGTACTTC
>-|TRBV5-6|16|TRBD1|TRBJ1-4
CASSQVDRTTNEKLFF
TGTGCCAGCAGCCAAGTGGACAGGACAACTAATGAAAAACTGTTTTTT
>-|TRBV10-3|15|TRBD1|TRBJ1-2
CASGRDSIVPSGYTF
TGTGCCTCCGGGAGGGACAGCATCGTGCCGTCTGGCTACACCTTC
>-|TRBV27|15|TRBD2|TRBJ2-7
CASRPTGGRQNEQYF
TGTGCCAGCAGACCCACCGGCGGGAGACAGAACGAGCAGTACTTC
>few|TRBV10-3|14|-|TRBJ1-5
CATRDGNSNQPQHF
TGTGCCACCAGGGACGGGAATAGCAATCAGCCCCAGCATTTT
>-|TRBV19|14|-|TRBJ1-6
CASRRTSQGSPLHF
TGTGCCAGTAGGAGGACTTCCCAGGGGTCACCCCTCCACTTT
>-|TRBV6-5|13|-|TRBJ1-5
CASSYGRNQPQHF
TGTGCCAGCAGTTATGGTAGAAATCAGCCCCAGCATTTT